Listed below are T cell receptor beta chains from one sample, sequenced in a study of T cell repertoires in cytomegalovirus infection. The antigens of these receptors remain unknown. TCRdb used MiXCR to reprocess the reads, holding one entry per CDR3 protein. Of 830,000 or so distinct CDR3 sequences listed, approximately 32% are singletons. Sequenced material: cultured CD8+ T cells from PBMCs, taken from culture after CMV antigen stimulation. All receptors derive from a human donor in good health (CMV status not recorded). Some clones in this sample may be carry-over from other donors' samples. Each CDR3 is given with its conserved first and last residue.

J,V,CDR3
TRBJ1-1,TRBV7-9,CANSPGRLNTEAFF
TRBJ2-5,TRBV7-8,CASSLEGQYQETQYF
TRBJ2-3,TRBV19,CASSQRIRRTDTQYF
TRBJ2-7,TRBV4-1,CASSQGDNSYEQYF
TRBJ1-2,TRBV10-3,CAISESGMGLNGYTF
TRBJ2-2,TRBV7-3,CASSPRGGYLAGGLTGELFF
TRBJ2-5,TRBV27,CASSLGTAGETQYF
TRBJ2-5,TRBV4-1,CASSQVYSPGETQYF
TRBJ1-2,TRBV29-1,CSVRARDGTNYGYTF
TRBJ2-3,TRBV4-1,CASSQEWGFTDTQYF
TRBJ1-2,TRBV2,CASRNREKDGYTF
TRBJ1-2,TRBV3-1,CASSQDMGQLYGYTF
TRBJ1-1,TRBV7-9,CASSFPGQAEAFF
TRBJ1-2,TRBV12-3/TRBV12-4,CASSDNLRGTYGYTF
TRBJ1-1,TRBV6-8,CASSFTMPDPNTEAFF
TRBJ1-2,TRBV7-2,CASSLGQGGDYGYTF
TRBJ1-1,TRBV6-2/TRBV6-3,CASRQDSLNTEAFF
TRBJ1-2,TRBV7-6,CASSLKGVGYGYTF
TRBJ2-3,TRBV7-9,CASSRLRDSTDTQYF
TRBJ1-6,TRBV28,CASSLGRSYNSPLHF
TRBJ2-2,TRBV27,CASSLGVGETVGELFF
TRBJ2-7,TRBV7-2,CASSSPLAGYPWEQYF
TRBJ2-3,TRBV5-1,CASSILSPGLAEIDTQYF
TRBJ2-2,TRBV10-3,CAISESGSPGELFF
TRBJ1-4,TRBV7-9,CAIGDNEKLFF
TRBJ1-1,TRBV6-6,CASSPWGTGSTEAFF
TRBJ1-6,TRBV19,CASSAPQFGPPLHF
TRBJ1-1,TRBV7-9,CASRTSGLNTEAFF
TRBJ2-2,TRBV20-1,CSARDAGGTNTGELFF
TRBJ2-1,TRBV14,CASSQDRSSRRDEQFF
TRBJ1-1,TRBV28,CASSLITPRVWGTEAFF
TRBJ1-1,TRBV12-5,CASAFMNTEAFF